This T cell receptor (beta chain) stems from a study of T-cell reconstitution after alpha-beta-depleted transplantation in children (dated by TCRdb to about 2016). As for the study more broadly: Using TCR repertoire profiling, the study quantitatively followed how T-cell immune reconstitution unfolded in children after TCRalphabeta/CD19-depleted allogeneic hematopoietic cell transplantation.

What the work shows at the level of the full study, not this receptor alone: Apparently early alphabetaT-cell count recovery about two months after transplant reportedly relied on only several hundred rapidly expanded clones derived from non-depleted graft cells. In some patients, the high TCRbeta diversity seen at day 60 was put down to recipient T cells and intrathymic progenitors that had survived conditioning. Over subsequent months, a decline in hyperexpanded clone frequencies was noted, and after one year, T-cell counts and TCRbeta diversity were mostly ascribed to newly produced T cells.

The treatment or condition label corresponds to: allogeneic hematopoietic cell transplantation with graft depleted of TCRalphabeta T cells and CD19 B cells. The children who served as transplant recipients had been given grafts of TCRalphabeta/CD19-depleted allogeneic hematopoietic cells. The V and J ends are trimmed by 5 bases and 2 bases, leaving 22 bases between them. The CDR3 goes from the cysteine to the phenylalanine over 18 residues. Left in the record is the CDR3 DNA by itself, 54 bases read in frame from the first base. Looking up the germline V gene yields CDR1 MGHDK and CDR2 SYGVNS. This clonotype was seen many times. Its target antigen remains unknown. It has no much larger one-base neighbor in the sample; base qualities were not kept. The library was made by PCR. TCRdb shows the sequencer as Illumina HiSeq 2500. To normalize quantification of the TCRbeta repertoire, the TCR libraries were built with molecular barcoding that relied on unique molecular identifiers. TCRdb reworked the public reads: Q25 trimming with fastp, MiXCR clone assembly, productive beta chains retained. Here each entry gathers all rows of one CDR3 protein and keeps the most common genes and DNA. The sample yields 250,000 to 300,000 distinct CDR3 sequences; over 7% were counted once. Approximately 8.2% of the sample is held by the ten biggest clonotypes.

The sequence joins TRBV25-1 to TRBJ2-1; the D gene cannot be resolved reliably. The TCR sequence derives from a female patient aged 2-10 years who had a stem cell transplant for Fanconi anemia, so the T cells may come from the graft donor. The specimen comprised peripheral blood, sampled 360 days after TCRalphabeta/CD19-depleted stem cell transplant. The CDR3 region reads CASSSSQAQLETYNEQFF. The DNA is as follows: TGTGCCAGCAGTAGTTCCCAGGCCCAGCTCGAGACCTACAATGAGCAGTTCTTC.